This T cell receptor beta chain was identified during a study of blood T cell repertoires in COVID-19. On the study more broadly: The samples span acute and convalescent COVID-19 from the United States, Italy and Spain. T cells, B-cell-depleted T cells, or PBMCs supplied cDNA or gDNA.

Per germline, CDR1 SNHLY and CDR2 FYNNEI. CDR3 length equals 14 residues. V was cut by 7 bases and J by 15 bases, with 22 bases left in between. Study processing details: For nucleated cells, counts were estimated from reference gene primer amplification. Sequenced by immunoSEQ multiplex PCR; TCRdb stores in-frame clones only, minus some. V and J calls and clone size are as listed in that table; D and trimming were resolved from the DNA. The sample records 40,000 to 55,000 clones, less than 90% being singletons. The sample taken for sequencing was peripheral blood. The sequence was collected from a human donor in a cohort sampled during active COVID-19. The chain joins TRBV2 to TRBJ1-6; D not certain. The CDR3 DNA follows: TGTGCCAGCAATAAAGAGGCACCCGGGTCGTTCCTCCACTTT. Protein: CASNKEAPGSFLHF.